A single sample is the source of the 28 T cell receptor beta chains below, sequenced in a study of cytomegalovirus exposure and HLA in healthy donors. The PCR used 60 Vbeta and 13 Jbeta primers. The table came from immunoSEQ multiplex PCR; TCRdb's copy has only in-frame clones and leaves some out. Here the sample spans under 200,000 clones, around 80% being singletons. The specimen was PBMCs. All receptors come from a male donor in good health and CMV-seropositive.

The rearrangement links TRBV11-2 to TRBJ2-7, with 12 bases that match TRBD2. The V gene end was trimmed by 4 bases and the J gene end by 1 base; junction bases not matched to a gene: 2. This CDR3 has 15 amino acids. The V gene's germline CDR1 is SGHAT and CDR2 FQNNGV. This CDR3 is CASSSTSGSSYEQYF. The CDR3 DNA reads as TGTGCCAGCAGCTCGACTAGCGGGAGTTCCTACGAGCAGTACTTC.

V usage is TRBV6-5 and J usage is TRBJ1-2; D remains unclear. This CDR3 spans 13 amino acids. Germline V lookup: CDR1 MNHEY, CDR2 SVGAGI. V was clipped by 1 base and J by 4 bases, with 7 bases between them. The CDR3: CASSYYGIYGYTF. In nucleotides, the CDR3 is TGTGCCAGCAGTTACTACGGGATCTATGGCTACACCTTC.

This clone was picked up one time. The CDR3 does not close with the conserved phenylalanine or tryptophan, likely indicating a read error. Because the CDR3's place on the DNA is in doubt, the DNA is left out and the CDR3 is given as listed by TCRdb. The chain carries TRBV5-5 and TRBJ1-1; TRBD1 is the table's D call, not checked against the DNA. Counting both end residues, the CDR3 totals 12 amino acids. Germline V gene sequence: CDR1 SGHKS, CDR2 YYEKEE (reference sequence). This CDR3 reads CASSFRDREPLV.

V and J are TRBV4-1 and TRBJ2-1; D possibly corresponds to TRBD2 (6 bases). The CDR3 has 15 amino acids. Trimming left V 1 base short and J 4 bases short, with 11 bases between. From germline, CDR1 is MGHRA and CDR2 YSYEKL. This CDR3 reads CASSQGDSGYNEQFF. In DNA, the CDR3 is TGCGCCAGCAGCCAAGGGGATAGCGGATACAATGAGCAGTTCTTC.

CDR3 sequence: CASSLEGRGSNQPQHF. CDR3 bases: TGTGCCAGCAGCTTAGAGGGCAGGGGGAGCAATCAGCCCCAGCATTTT. This sequence joins TRBV7-8 and TRBJ1-5; 7 bases are shared with TRBD1. The trim removed 1 base at V and 1 base at J, leaving 4 bases unmatched. Germline assignment: CDR1 SGHVS and CDR2 FQNEAQ. This CDR3 has 16 amino acids.

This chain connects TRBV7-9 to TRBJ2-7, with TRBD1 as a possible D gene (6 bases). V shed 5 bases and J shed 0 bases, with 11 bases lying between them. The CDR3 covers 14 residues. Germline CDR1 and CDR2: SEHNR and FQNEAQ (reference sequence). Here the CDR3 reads CASSPAGVSYEQYF. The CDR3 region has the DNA TGTGCCAGCAGCCCTGCAGGGGTCTCCTACGAGCAGTACTTC.

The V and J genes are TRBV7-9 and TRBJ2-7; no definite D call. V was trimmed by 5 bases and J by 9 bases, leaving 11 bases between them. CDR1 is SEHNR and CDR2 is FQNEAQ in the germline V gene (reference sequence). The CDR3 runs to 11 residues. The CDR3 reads CASSPLGGQYF. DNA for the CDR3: TGTGCCAGCAGCCCCCTAGGCGGGCAGTACTTC.

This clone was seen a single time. This CDR3 reads CASSPGLAPVDNEQFF. CDR3 bases: TGTGCCAGTAGTCCGGGACTAGCTCCGGTTGACAATGAGCAGTTCTTC. The chain uses TRBV19 and TRBJ2-1; 9 nucleotides line up with TRBD2. The CDR3 sequence is 16 residues long. Germline CDR1 and CDR2: LNHDA and SQIVND (reference sequence). Germline trimming cut 5 bases from V and 5 bases from J; bases unmatched to any gene: 10.

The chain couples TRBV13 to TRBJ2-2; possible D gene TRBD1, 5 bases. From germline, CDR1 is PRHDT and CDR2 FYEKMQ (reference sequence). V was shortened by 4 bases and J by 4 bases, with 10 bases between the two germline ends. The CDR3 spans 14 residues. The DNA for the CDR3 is TGTGCCAGCAGCTCGCAGGGATCCACCGGGGAGCTGTTTTTT. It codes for CASSSQGSTGELFF. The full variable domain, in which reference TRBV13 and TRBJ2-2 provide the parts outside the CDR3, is AAGVIQSPRHLIKEKRETATLKCYPIPRHDTVYWYQQGPGQDPQFLISFYEKMQSDKGSIPDRFSAQQFSDYHSELNMSSLELGDSALYFCASSSQGSTGELFFGEGSRLTVL.

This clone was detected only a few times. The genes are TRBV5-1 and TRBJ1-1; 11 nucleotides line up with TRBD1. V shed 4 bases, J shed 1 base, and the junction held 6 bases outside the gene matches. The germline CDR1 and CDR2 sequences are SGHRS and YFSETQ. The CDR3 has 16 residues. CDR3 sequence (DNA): TGCGCCAGCAGCCCAGGGACAGGGGGAAGGAACACTGAAGCTTTCTTT. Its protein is CASSPGTGGRNTEAFF.

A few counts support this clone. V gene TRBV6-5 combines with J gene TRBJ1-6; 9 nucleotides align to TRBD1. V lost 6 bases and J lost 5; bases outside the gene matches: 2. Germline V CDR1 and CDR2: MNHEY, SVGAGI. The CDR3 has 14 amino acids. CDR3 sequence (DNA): TGTGCCAGCAGGGGGACAGGGAATAATTCACCCCTCCACTTT. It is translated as CASRGTGNNSPLHF.

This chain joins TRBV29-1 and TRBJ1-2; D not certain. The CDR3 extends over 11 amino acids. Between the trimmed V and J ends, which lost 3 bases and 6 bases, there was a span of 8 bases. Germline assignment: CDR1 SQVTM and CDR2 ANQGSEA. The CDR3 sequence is CSVEAGDGYTF. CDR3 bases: TGCAGCGTTGAGGCGGGAGATGGCTACACCTTC.

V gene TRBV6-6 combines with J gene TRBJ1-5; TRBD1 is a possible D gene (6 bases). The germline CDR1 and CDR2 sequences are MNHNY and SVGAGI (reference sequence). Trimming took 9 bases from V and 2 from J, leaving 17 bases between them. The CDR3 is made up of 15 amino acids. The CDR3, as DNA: TGTGCCAGTTCGGCGGGGGGCCGAGGCAATCAGCCCCAGCATTTT. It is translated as CASSAGGRGNQPQHF.

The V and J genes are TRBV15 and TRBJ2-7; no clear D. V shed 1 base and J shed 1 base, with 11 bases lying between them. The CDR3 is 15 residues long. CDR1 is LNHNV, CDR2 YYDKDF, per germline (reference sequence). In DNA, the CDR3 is TGTGCCACCAGCAGAGGTTCCTCCCCTTCCTACGAGCAGTACTTC. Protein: CATSRGSSPSYEQYF.

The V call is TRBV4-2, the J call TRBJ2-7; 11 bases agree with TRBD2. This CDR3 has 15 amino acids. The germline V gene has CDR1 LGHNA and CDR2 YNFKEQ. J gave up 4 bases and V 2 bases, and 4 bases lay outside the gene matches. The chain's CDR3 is CASSQQTSGRYEQYF. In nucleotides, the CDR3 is TGTGCCAGCAGCCAACAAACTAGCGGGAGATACGAGCAGTACTTC.

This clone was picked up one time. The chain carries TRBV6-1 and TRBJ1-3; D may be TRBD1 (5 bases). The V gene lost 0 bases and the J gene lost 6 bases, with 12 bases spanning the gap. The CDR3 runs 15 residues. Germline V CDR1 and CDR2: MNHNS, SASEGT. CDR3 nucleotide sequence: TGTGCCAGCAGTGAAGCTATGGGGGAGGCAAACACCATATATTTT. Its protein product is CASSEAMGEANTIYF.

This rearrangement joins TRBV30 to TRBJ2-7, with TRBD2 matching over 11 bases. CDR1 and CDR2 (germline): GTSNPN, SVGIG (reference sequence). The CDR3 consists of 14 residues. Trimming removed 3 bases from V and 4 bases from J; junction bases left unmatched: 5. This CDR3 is CAWSLAGGEYEQYF. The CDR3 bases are TGTGCCTGGAGCTTAGCGGGAGGGGAATACGAGCAGTACTTC.

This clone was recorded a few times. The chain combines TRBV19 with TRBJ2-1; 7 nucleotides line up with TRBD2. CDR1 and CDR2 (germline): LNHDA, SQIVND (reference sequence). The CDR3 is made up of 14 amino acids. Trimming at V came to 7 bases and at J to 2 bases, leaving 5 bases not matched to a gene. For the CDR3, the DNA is TGTGCCAGTATGGGGGGGAGAACCTACAATGAGCAGTTCTTC. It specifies CASMGGRTYNEQFF.

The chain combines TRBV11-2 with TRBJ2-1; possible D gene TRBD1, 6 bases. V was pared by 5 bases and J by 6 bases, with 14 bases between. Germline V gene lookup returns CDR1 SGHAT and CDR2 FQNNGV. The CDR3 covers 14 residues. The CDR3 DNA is TGTGCCAGCAGCGTTCTAATACAGGGCAATGAGCAGTTCTTC. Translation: CASSVLIQGNEQFF.

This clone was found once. CDR3 DNA sequence: TGTGCCAGCAGTGTAGGTAGCGGGTCCCAAGAGACCCAGTACTTC. This gives the protein CASSVGSGSQETQYF. The genes are TRBV6-1 and TRBJ2-5; TRBD2 matches 7 bases. This CDR3 has 15 residues. The germline V gene has CDR1 MNHNS and CDR2 SASEGT. With 4 bases clipped from V and 1 base from J, the junction kept 6 bases outside the gene matches.

The CDR3 loop is CASSPSSEQYF. The CDR3 bases are TGTGCCAGCAGCCCTAGTAGCGAGCAGTACTTC. V is TRBV6-6 and J is TRBJ2-7, with D uncertain. CDR3 length equals 11 residues. Between the trimmed V and J ends, which lost 6 bases and 6 bases, there was a span of 9 bases. CDR1 and CDR2 from the germline V gene are MNHNY and SVGAGI (reference sequence).

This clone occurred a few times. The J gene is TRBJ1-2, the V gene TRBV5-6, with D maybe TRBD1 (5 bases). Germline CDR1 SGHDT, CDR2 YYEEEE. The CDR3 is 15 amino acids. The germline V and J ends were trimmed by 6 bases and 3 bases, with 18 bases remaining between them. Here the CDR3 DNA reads TGTGCCAGCACGCCCTCGACAGCGCCCTACTATGGCTACACCTTC. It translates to CASTPSTAPYYGYTF.

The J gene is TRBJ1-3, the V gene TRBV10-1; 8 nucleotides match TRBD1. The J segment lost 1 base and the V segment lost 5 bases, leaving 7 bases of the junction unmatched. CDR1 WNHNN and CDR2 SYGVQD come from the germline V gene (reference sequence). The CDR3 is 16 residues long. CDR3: CASSNLQGVSGNTIYF. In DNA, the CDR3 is TGCGCCAGCAGTAACCTACAGGGGGTATCTGGAAACACCATATATTTT.

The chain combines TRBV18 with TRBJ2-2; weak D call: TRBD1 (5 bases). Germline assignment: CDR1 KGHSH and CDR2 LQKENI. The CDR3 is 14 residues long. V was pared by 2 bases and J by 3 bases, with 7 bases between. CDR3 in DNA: TGTGCCAGCTCACCAGGGGCGGACACCGGGGAGCTGTTTTTT. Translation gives CASSPGADTGELFF.

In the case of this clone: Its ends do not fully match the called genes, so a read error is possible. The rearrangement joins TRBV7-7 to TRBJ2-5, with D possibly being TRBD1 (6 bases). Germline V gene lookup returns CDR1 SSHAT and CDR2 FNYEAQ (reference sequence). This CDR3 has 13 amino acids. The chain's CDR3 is CASSRQVGETQYF. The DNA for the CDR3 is TGTGCTAGCAGCCGACAGGTCGGGGAGACCCAGTACTTC.

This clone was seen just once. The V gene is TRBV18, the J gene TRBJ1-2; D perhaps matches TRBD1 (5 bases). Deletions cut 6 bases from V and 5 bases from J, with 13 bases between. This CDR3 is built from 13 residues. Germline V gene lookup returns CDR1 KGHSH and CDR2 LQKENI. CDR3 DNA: TGTGCCAGCTCTAGAGGGGAGGAGTATGGCTACACCTTC. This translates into CASSRGEEYGYTF.

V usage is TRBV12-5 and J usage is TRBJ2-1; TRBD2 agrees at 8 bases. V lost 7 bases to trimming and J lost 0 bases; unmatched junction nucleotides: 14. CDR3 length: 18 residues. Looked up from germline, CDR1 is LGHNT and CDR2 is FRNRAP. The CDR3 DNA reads TGTGCTAGTGCCCCCGGCCCCCGGGGGGGAAACTCCTACAATGAGCAGTTCTTC. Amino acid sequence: CASAPGPRGGNSYNEQFF.

CDR3 sequence (DNA): TGTGCCAGCAGCCCAGGGGGTTTTAATGAAAAACTGTTTTTT. Amino acid sequence: CASSPGGFNEKLFF. The V call is TRBV7-9, the J call TRBJ1-4, with 7 nucleotides matching TRBD1. This CDR3 region has 14 residues. The V and J ends lost 5 bases and 4 bases, in that order; junction bases with no gene match: 4. CDR1 is SEHNR, CDR2 FQNEAQ, per germline (reference sequence).